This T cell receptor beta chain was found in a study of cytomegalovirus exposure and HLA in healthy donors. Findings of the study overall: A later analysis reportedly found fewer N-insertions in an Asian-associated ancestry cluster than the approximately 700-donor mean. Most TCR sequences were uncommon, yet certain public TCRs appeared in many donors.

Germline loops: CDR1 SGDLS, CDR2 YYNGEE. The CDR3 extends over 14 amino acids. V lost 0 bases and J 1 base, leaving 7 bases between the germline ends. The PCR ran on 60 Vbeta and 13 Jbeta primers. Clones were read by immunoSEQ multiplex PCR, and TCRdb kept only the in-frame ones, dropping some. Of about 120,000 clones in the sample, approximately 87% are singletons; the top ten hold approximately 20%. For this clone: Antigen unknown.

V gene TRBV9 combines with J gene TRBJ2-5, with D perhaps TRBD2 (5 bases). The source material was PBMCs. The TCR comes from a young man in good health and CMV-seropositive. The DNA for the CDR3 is TGTGCCAGCAGCGTAGCAGCGGTCCAAGAGACCCAGTACTTC. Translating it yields CASSVAAVQETQYF.